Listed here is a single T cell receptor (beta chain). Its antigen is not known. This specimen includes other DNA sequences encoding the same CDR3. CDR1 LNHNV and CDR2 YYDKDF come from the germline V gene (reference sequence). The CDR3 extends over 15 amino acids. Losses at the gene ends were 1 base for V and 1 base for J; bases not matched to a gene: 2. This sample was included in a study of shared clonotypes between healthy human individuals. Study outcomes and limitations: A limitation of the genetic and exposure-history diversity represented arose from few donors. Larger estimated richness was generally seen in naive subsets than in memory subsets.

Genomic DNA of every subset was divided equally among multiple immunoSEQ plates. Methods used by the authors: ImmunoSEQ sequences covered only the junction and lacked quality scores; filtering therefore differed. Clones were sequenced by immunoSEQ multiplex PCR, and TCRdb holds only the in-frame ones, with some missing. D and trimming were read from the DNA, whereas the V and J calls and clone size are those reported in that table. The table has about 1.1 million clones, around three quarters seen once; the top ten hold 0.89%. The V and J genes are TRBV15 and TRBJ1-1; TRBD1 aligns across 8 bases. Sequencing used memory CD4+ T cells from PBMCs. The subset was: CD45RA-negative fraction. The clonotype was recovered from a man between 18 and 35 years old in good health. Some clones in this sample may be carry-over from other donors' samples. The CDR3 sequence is CATSRGGTGNTEAFF. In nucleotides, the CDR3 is TGTGCCACCAGCAGAGGGGGGACAGGGAACACTGAAGCTTTCTTT. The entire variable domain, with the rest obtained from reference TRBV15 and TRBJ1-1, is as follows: DAMVIQNPRYQVTQFGKPVTLSCSQTLNHNVMYWYQQKSSQAPKLLFHYYDKDFNNEADTPDNFQSRRPNTSFCFLDIRSPGLGDTAMYLCATSRGGTGNTEAFFGQGTRLTVV.